What follows is one T cell receptor beta chain and its context. Donors counted as nominally healthy when sampled, yet unrecorded immune exposures were likely. PCR involved 60 Vbeta and 13 Jbeta primers. Sequencing was performed with immunoSEQ multiplex PCR; in TCRdb, only in-frame clones are kept and a portion is missing. The sample lists approximately 100,000 clones; 82% were seen once. This record belongs to a study of cytomegalovirus exposure and HLA in healthy donors. V lost 0 bases and J lost 1, with 17 bases in between. This CDR3 has 18 residues. Germline CDR1 SGDLS, CDR2 YYNGEE. The chain links TRBV9 to TRBJ2-1; no definite D call. Sequencing was done on a sample of PBMCs. The sequence derives from a man in his fifties in good health and CMV-seronegative. DNA for the CDR3: TGTGCCAGCAGCGTAGGGTCATGGGCTTCCCCGTCCTACAATGAGCAGTTCTTC. Translation: CASSVGSWASPSYNEQFF. Based on the CDR3 plus reference TRBV9 and TRBJ2-1, the full variable domain is DSGVTQTPKHLITATGQRVTLRCSPRSGDLSVYWYQQSLDQGLQFLIQYYNGEERAKGNILERFSAQQFPDLHSELNLSSLELGDSALYFCASSVGSWASPSYNEQFFGPGTRLTVL.